This TCR beta chain was found in a study of CD8 T cells in ankylosing spondylitis. General study findings and limits: Reported data indicate significant enrichment of disease-linked clones within matched ankylosing spondylitis synovial fluid. It appeared that ankylosing spondylitis blood was characterized by a TCR beta motif of under ten highly homologous variants.

Looked up from germline, CDR1 is SGHRS and CDR2 is YFSETQ. Unmatched junction bases numbered 1, after V lost 3 bases and J lost 8 bases. CDR3 length: 12 residues. Using its own MiXCR run on the 5' RACE reads, TCRdb lists one record per CDR3 protein. The table includes about 390,000 distinct CDR3 sequences, approximately 20% detected once. This clonotype was seen a few times. Its antigen is currently unknown. Material for sequencing was blood, either unsorted or a sorted T cell fraction (not recorded which). The sequence came from a male donor with ankylosing spondylitis. The rearrangement uses TRBV5-1 and TRBJ2-1, with 8 positions matching TRBD1. Here the CDR3 DNA reads TGCGCCAGCAGCTCACAGGGGGATGAGCAGTTCTTC. It codes for CASSSQGDEQFF.